This TCR beta chain is from a study of T cell responses to AZD1222 COVID-19 vaccine. Whole-study results and caveats: Of spike-specific TCRs, nearly half reportedly target regions left unmutated in variants.

Looked up from germline, CDR1 is SQVTM and CDR2 is ANQGSEA. The CDR3 is made up of 13 amino acids. V was pared by 5 bases and J by 8 bases, with 15 bases between. Libraries were prepared by immunoSEQ multiplex PCR; TCRdb keeps only in-frame clonotypes and omits some of them. The sample shows about 79,000 clones, around 92% of them seen only once. Details on this clone: The target antigen is unknown.

Material: peripheral blood, obtained on day 0 of MenACWY control vaccination. This clonotype originated in an adult in good health. The chain uses TRBV29-1 and TRBJ1-4; D gene ambiguous. In DNA, the CDR3 is TGCAGCGTTCAGGAACAATTATTCGAAAAACTGTTTTTT. Its protein product is CSVQEQLFEKLFF.